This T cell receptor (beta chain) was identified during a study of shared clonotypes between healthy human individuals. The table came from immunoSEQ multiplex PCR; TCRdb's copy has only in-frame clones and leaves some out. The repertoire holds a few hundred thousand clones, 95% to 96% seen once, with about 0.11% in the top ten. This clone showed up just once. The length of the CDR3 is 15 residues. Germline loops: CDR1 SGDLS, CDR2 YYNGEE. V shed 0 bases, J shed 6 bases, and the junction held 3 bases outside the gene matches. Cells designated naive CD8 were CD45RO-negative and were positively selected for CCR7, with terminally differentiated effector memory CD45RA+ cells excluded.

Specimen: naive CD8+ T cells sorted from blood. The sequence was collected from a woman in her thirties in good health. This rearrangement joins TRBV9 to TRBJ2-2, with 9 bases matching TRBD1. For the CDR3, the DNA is TGTGCCAGCAGCGTAGGGAGGACAGGGGCCGGGGAGCTGTTTTTT. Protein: CASSVGRTGAGELFF.